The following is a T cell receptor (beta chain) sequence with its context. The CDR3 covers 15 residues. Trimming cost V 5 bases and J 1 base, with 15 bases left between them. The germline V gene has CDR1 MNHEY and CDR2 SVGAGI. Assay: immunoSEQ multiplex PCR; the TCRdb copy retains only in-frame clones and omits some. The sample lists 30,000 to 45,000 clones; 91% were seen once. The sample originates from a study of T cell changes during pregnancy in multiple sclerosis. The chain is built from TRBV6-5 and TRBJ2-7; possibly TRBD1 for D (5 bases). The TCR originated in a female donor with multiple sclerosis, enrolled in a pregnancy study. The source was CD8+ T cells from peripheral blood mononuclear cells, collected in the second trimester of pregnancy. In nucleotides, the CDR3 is TGTGCCAGCAGTCTCGATGTCAGGGTTTCCTACGAGCAGTACTTC. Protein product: CASSLDVRVSYEQYF.